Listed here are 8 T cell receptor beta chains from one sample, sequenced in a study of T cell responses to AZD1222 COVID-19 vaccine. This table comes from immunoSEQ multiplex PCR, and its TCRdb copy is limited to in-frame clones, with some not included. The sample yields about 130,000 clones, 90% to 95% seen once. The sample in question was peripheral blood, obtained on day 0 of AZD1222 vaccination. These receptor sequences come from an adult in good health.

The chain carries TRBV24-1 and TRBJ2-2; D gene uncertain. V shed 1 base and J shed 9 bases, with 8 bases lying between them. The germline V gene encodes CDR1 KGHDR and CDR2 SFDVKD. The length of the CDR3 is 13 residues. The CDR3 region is CATSDFSSRELFF. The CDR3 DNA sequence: TGTGCCACCAGTGATTTCTCAAGCCGGGAGCTGTTTTTT.

The CDR3 DNA is TGTGCCAGTAGTATTGCCCCAGATACGCAGTATTTT. Amino acids: CASSIAPDTQYF. The chain carries TRBV19 and TRBJ2-3; D is unresolved. V lost 3 bases and J 4 bases, leaving 5 bases between the germline ends. Germline V lookup: CDR1 LNHDA, CDR2 SQIVND (reference sequence). CDR3 length: 12 residues.

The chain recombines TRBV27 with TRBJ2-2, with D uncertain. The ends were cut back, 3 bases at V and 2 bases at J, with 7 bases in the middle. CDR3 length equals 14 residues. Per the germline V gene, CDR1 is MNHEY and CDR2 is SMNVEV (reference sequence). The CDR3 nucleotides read TGTGCCAGCAGTTTTGTTGTAAACACCGGGGAGCTGTTTTTT. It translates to CASSFVVNTGELFF.

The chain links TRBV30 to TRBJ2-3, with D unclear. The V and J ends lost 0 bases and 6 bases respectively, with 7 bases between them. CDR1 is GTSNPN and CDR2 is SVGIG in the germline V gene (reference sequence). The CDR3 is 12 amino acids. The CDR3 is CAWSVAADTQYF. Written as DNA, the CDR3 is TGTGCCTGGAGTGTTGCGGCTGATACGCAGTATTTT. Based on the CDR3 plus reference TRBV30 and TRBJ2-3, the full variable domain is SQTIHQWPATLVQPVGSPLSLECTVEGTSNPNLYWYRQAAGRGLQLLFYSVGIGQISSEVPQNLSASRPQDRQFILSSKKLLLSDSGFYLCAWSVAADTQYFGPGTRLTVL.

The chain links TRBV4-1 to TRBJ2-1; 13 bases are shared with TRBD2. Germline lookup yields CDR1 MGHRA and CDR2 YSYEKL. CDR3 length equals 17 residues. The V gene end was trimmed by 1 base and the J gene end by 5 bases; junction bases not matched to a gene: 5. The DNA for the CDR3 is TGCGCCAGCAGCCAAGTTCCGGGACTAGCGGGAAACAATGAGCAGTTCTTC. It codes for CASSQVPGLAGNNEQFF.

Written as DNA, the CDR3 is TGTGCCAGCTCACTCGAGGGGTTTTCCACTGAAGCTTTCTTT. The encoded protein is CASSLEGFSTEAFF. The chain carries TRBV18 and TRBJ1-1, with TRBD1 as a possible D gene (5 bases). The V end lost 4 bases, the J end lost 4 bases, and 13 bases lay between the germline ends. The CDR3 extends over 14 amino acids. The germline V gene encodes CDR1 KGHSH and CDR2 LQKENI.

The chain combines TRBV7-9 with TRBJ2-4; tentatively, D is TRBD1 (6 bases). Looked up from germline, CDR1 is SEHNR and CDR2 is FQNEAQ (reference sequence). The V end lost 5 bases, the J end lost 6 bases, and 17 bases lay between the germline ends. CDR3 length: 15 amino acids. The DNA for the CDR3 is TGTGCCAGCAGCCACTACAGGGTCGAGGGAAACATTCAGTACTTC. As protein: CASSHYRVEGNIQYF.

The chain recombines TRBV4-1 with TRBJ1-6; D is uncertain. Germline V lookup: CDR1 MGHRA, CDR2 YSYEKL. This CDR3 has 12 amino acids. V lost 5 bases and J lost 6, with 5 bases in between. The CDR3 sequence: CASSYSNSPLHF. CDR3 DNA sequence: TGCGCCAGCAGCTACAGTAATTCACCCCTCCACTTT.